Listed below are T cell receptor beta chains from one sample, sequenced in a study of blood T cell repertoires in COVID-19. The table came from immunoSEQ multiplex PCR; TCRdb's copy has only in-frame clones and leaves some out. This table holds a few hundred thousand clones, about 90% found once. The specimen was PBMCs or T cells enriched from blood (not recorded which). The source is a woman in her twenties or thirties who had recovered from COVID-19. CDR3s include the opening cysteine and the closing phenylalanine or tryptophan. The order of the fields is CDR3 protein, CDR3 DNA, J gene, V gene, clone size, D gene. A D gene is named only where the DNA matches it firmly. The size field is filled for only some rows; it gives once, few, many or a size class.

CDR3aa: CASSDRDMRAFF; CDR3nt: TGTGCCAGCAGCGACAGGGACATGAGAGCTTTCTTT; j_gene: TRBJ1-1; v_gene: TRBV2; abundance: -; d_gene: TRBD1
CDR3aa: CASSPTSDTSRGETQYF; CDR3nt: TGTGCCAGCAGCCCCACTTCAGACACCTCACGTGGAGAGACCCAGTACTTC; j_gene: TRBJ2-5; v_gene: TRBV3-1/TRBV3-2; abundance: -; d_gene: -
CDR3aa: CASSLVRGGQLVQPQHF; CDR3nt: TGTGCCAGCAGCTTAGTAAGGGGGGGGCAGCTAGTGCAGCCCCAGCATTTT; j_gene: TRBJ1-5; v_gene: TRBV7-8; abundance: -; d_gene: -
CDR3aa: CASSAQGAVTEAFF; CDR3nt: TGTGCCAGCAGTGCACAGGGGGCGGTCACTGAAGCTTTCTTT; j_gene: TRBJ1-1; v_gene: TRBV27; abundance: few; d_gene: TRBD1
CDR3aa: CASSLGQNYYEQYF; CDR3nt: TGTGCCAGCAGCTTAGGCCAGAACTATTACGAGCAGTACTTC; j_gene: TRBJ2-7; v_gene: TRBV11-1; abundance: -; d_gene: -
CDR3aa: CASSLRGRETQYF; CDR3nt: TGTGCCAGCAGCCTCAGGGGGAGAGAGACCCAGTACTTC; j_gene: TRBJ2-5; v_gene: TRBV5-6; abundance: once; d_gene: TRBD1
CDR3aa: CASSPLTSRANEQFF; CDR3nt: TGTGCCAGCTCCCCCCTGACTAGCAGGGCCAATGAGCAGTTCTTC; j_gene: TRBJ2-1; v_gene: TRBV18; abundance: -; d_gene: TRBD2
CDR3aa: CASSTTGGGNQPQHF; CDR3nt: TGTGCCAGCAGTACGACAGGGGGCGGCAATCAGCCCCAGCATTTT; j_gene: TRBJ1-5; v_gene: TRBV5-4; abundance: -; d_gene: TRBD1
CDR3aa: CASSLSLAPNYEQYF; CDR3nt: TGTGCCAGCAGTTTAAGCCTCGCACCCAACTACGAGCAGTACTTC; j_gene: TRBJ2-7; v_gene: TRBV27; abundance: -; d_gene: -
CDR3aa: CASSLSNTGELFF; CDR3nt: TGTGCCAGCAGCCTATCAAACACCGGGGAGCTGTTTTTT; j_gene: TRBJ2-2; v_gene: TRBV9; abundance: -; d_gene: -
CDR3aa: CASSFLQGDGYTF; CDR3nt: TGTGCCAGCAGCTTTTTGCAGGGGGATGGCTACACCTTC; j_gene: TRBJ1-2; v_gene: TRBV7-2; abundance: -; d_gene: TRBD1
CDR3aa: CASSQGEVWGTDTQYF; CDR3nt: TGCGCCAGCAGCCAGGGGGAGGTGTGGGGCACAGATACGCAGTATTTT; j_gene: TRBJ2-3; v_gene: TRBV4-1; abundance: -; d_gene: -
CDR3aa: CSVGGQLNTEAFF; CDR3nt: TGCAGCGTCGGTGGACAGCTAAACACTGAAGCTTTCTTT; j_gene: TRBJ1-1; v_gene: TRBV29-1; abundance: -; d_gene: -
CDR3aa: CASSMRTGGRNTEAFF; CDR3nt: TGTGCCAGTAGTATGCGAACAGGGGGCCGAAACACTGAAGCTTTCTTT; j_gene: TRBJ1-1; v_gene: TRBV19; abundance: -; d_gene: TRBD1
CDR3aa: CASSPRTGNNYEQYF; CDR3nt: TGTGCCAGCAGTCCAAGGACAGGAAATAACTACGAGCAGTACTTC; j_gene: TRBJ2-7; v_gene: TRBV2; abundance: once; d_gene: TRBD1
CDR3aa: CASSVGLYNEQFF; CDR3nt: TGTGCCAGCAGCGTGGGACTTTACAATGAGCAGTTCTTC; j_gene: TRBJ2-1; v_gene: TRBV11-1; abundance: once; d_gene: -
CDR3aa: CASSFPTYTGELFF; CDR3nt: TGTGCCAGCAGTTTTCCTACTTACACCGGGGAGCTGTTTTTT; j_gene: TRBJ2-2; v_gene: TRBV28; abundance: -; d_gene: -
CDR3aa: CASRRVSGGPLEETQYF; CDR3nt: TGTGCCAGTAGACGTGTTAGCGGGGGGCCACTGGAAGAGACCCAGTACTTC; j_gene: TRBJ2-5; v_gene: TRBV19; abundance: -; d_gene: TRBD2
CDR3aa: CASSPSGREQYF; CDR3nt: TGTGCCAGCAGCCCTAGCGGTCGGGAGCAGTACTTC; j_gene: TRBJ2-7; v_gene: TRBV3-1/TRBV3-2; abundance: few; d_gene: TRBD2
CDR3aa: CATSVAGGSYEQYF; CDR3nt: TGTGCCACCAGTGTTGCGGGGGGAAGCTACGAGCAGTACTTC; j_gene: TRBJ2-7; v_gene: TRBV24-1; abundance: -; d_gene: TRBD2
CDR3aa: CASSPKDRAQPQHF; CDR3nt: TGTGCCAGCAGCCCCAAGGACAGGGCTCAGCCCCAGCATTTT; j_gene: TRBJ1-5; v_gene: TRBV11-2; abundance: -; d_gene: TRBD1
CDR3aa: CASNPGTSSYNEQFF; CDR3nt: TGTGCCAGCAACCCCGGGACTAGCTCTTACAATGAGCAGTTCTTC; j_gene: TRBJ2-1; v_gene: TRBV19; abundance: -; d_gene: TRBD2
CDR3aa: CASSPPEGPGGEKLFF; CDR3nt: TGTGCCAGCTCACCCCCTGAGGGCCCAGGGGGAGAAAAACTGTTTTTT; j_gene: TRBJ1-4; v_gene: TRBV18; abundance: -; d_gene: TRBD1
CDR3aa: CASSEIGTEGTQYF; CDR3nt: TGTGCCAGCTCCGAAATTGGGACAGAAGGGACCCAGTACTTC; j_gene: TRBJ2-5; v_gene: TRBV18; abundance: few; d_gene: TRBD1
CDR3aa: CASSEGAGVPYEQYF; CDR3nt: TGTGCCAGCAGTGAGGGGGCGGGAGTACCCTACGAGCAGTACTTC; j_gene: TRBJ2-7; v_gene: TRBV2; abundance: -; d_gene: -
CDR3aa: CASREDRWGSTEAFF; CDR3nt: TGTGCCAGCAGGGAGGACAGATGGGGGTCGACCGAAGCTTTCTTT; j_gene: TRBJ1-1; v_gene: TRBV2; abundance: -; d_gene: -
CDR3aa: CASSPRRAGTGELFF; CDR3nt: TGTGCCAGCAGCCCTCGGAGGGCCGGGACCGGGGAGCTGTTTTTT; j_gene: TRBJ2-2; v_gene: TRBV7-9; abundance: -; d_gene: -
CDR3aa: CASSLSRANSPLHF; CDR3nt: TGTGCCAGCAGCTTAAGCAGGGCTAATTCACCCCTCCACTTT; j_gene: TRBJ1-6; v_gene: TRBV7-2; abundance: once; d_gene: -
CDR3aa: CASSPRTSGNYEQYF; CDR3nt: TGTGCCAGCTCACCGCGGACTAGCGGGAACTACGAGCAGTACTTC; j_gene: TRBJ2-7; v_gene: TRBV18; abundance: once; d_gene: TRBD2
CDR3aa: CASSQDRGGEQYF; CDR3nt: TGTGCCAGCAGCCAAGATAGGGGGGGCGAGCAGTACTTC; j_gene: TRBJ2-7; v_gene: TRBV3-1/TRBV3-2; abundance: -; d_gene: -
CDR3aa: CASSAGQGDTGELFF; CDR3nt: TGTGCCAGCAGCGCGGGACAGGGGGACACCGGGGAGCTGTTTTTT; j_gene: TRBJ2-2; v_gene: TRBV2; abundance: -; d_gene: TRBD1
CDR3aa: CATHRHNQPQHF; CDR3nt: TGTGCCACCCACAGGCATAATCAGCCCCAGCATTTT; j_gene: TRBJ1-5; v_gene: TRBV6-4; abundance: -; d_gene: -
CDR3aa: CASSRGGDMDTQYF; CDR3nt: TGTGCCAGCTCCCGTGGGGGGGACATGGATACGCAGTATTTT; j_gene: TRBJ2-3; v_gene: TRBV25-1; abundance: once; d_gene: -
CDR3aa: CASGLKAGGTTGELFF; CDR3nt: TGCGCCAGCGGATTAAAAGCGGGGGGCACCACCGGGGAGCTGTTTTTT; j_gene: TRBJ2-2; v_gene: TRBV4-1; abundance: few; d_gene: TRBD2
CDR3aa: CAWSSKGQGVRGYTF; CDR3nt: TGTGCCTGGAGTTCGAAGGGACAGGGGGTAAGAGGCTACACCTTC; j_gene: TRBJ1-2; v_gene: TRBV30; abundance: -; d_gene: TRBD1
CDR3aa: CASSLGLVSYEQYF; CDR3nt: TGTGCCAGCAGTCTGGGCCTGGTCTCCTACGAGCAGTACTTC; j_gene: TRBJ2-7; v_gene: TRBV19; abundance: -; d_gene: -